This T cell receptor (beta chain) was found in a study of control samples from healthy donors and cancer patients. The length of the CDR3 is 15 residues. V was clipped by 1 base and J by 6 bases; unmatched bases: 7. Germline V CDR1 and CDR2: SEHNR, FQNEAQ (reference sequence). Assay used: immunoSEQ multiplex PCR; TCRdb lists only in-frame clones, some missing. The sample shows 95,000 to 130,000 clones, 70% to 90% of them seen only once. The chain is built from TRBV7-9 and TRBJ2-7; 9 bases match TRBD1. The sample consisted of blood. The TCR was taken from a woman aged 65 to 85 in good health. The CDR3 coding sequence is TGTGCCAGCAGCTTAGGCGGGACAGGGTCGAGCGAGCAGTACTTC. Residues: CASSLGGTGSSEQYF.